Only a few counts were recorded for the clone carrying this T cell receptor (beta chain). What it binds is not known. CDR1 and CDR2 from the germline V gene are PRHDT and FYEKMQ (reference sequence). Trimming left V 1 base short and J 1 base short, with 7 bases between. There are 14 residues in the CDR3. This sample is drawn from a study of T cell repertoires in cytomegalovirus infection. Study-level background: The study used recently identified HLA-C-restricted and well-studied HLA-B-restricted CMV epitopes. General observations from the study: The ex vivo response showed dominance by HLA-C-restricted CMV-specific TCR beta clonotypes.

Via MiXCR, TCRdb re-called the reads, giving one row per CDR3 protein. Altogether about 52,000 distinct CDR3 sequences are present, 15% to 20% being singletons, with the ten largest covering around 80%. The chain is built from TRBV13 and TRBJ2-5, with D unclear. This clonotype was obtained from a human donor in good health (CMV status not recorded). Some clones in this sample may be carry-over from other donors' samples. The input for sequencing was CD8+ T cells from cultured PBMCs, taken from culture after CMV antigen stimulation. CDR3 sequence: CASSLEGTQETQYF. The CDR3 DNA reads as TGTGCCAGCAGCTTAGAAGGAACCCAAGAGACCCAGTACTTC.